This T cell receptor beta chain was obtained from a study of T cell responses to AZD1222 COVID-19 vaccine. The repertoire was sequenced with immunoSEQ multiplex PCR; TCRdb's copy has only in-frame clones and lacks some. Here the sample spans over 85,000 clones, around 90% being singletons. It was second doses at about 4 or about 12 weeks that were pooled. The CDR3 spans 14 residues. V was trimmed by 7 bases and J by 5 bases, leaving 14 bases between them. CDR1 and CDR2 (germline): LGHDT, YNNKEL (reference sequence). This sample comprised peripheral blood, obtained 28 days after the second AZD1222 dose. The TCR was taken from an adult who received the AZD1222 COVID-19 vaccine. The chain has TRBV3-1 (or the pseudogene TRBV3-2) and TRBJ1-4; tentative D call: TRBD1 (5 bases). The CDR3 region has the DNA TGTGCCAGCAAGGCTTTGGGGGTGAATGAAAAACTGTTTTTT. The encoded protein is CASKALGVNEKLFF.